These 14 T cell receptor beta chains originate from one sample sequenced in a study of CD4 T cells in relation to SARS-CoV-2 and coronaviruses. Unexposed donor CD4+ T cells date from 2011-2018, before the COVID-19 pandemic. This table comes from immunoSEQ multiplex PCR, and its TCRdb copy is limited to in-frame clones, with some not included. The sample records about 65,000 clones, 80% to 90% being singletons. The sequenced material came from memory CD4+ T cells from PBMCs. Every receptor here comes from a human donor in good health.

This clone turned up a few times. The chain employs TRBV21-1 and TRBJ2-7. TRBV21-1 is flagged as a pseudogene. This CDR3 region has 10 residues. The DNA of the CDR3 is TGTGCCAGGGGGGGCTGCGAACAGTACTTC. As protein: CARGGCEQYF.

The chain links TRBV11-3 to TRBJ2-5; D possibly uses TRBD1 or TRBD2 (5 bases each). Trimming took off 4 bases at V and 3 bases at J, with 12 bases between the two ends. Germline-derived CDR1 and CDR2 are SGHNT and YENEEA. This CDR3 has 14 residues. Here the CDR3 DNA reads TGTGCCAGCAGCTCGGGACGGAACGAAGAGACCCAGTACTTC. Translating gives CASSSGRNEETQYF.

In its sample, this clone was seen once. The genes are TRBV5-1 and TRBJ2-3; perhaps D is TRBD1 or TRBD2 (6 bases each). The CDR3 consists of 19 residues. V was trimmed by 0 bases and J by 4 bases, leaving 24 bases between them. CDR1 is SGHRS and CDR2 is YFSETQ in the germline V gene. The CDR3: CASSLAPGGAGNRPDTQYF. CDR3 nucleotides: TGCGCCAGCAGCTTGGCCCCCGGGGGCGCAGGAAATAGGCCAGATACGCAGTATTTT.

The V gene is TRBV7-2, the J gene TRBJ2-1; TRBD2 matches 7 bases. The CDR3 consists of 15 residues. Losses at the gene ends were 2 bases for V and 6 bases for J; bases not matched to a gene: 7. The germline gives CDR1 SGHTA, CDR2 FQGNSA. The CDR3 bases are TGTGCCAGCAGCTTATGGGGGAGGGCCCTCAATGAGCAGTTCTTC. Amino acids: CASSLWGRALNEQFF.

CDR3 DNA: TGTGCCAGCAGTGAATGGGCGCCGGGTGCGGAGGCCTATGGCTACACCTTC. It encodes CASSEWAPGAEAYGYTF. The chain uses TRBV25-1 and TRBJ1-2, with D hard to call. This CDR3 has 17 residues. The germline gives CDR1 MGHDK, CDR2 SYGVNS. Trimming stripped 1 base from V and 4 bases from J, with 19 bases between.

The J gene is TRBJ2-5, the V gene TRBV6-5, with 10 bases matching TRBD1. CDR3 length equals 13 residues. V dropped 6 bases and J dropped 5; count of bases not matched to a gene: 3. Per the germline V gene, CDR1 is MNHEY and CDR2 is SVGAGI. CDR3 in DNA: TGTGCCAGCAGCAAGGGACAGGGGGAGACCCAGTACTTC. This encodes CASSKGQGETQYF.

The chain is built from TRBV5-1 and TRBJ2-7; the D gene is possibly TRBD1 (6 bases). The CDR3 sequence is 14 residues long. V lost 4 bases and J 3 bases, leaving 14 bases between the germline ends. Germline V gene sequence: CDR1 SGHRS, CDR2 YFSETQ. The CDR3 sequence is CASSEQGRNYEQYF. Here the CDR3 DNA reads TGCGCCAGCAGCGAACAGGGTAGGAACTACGAGCAGTACTTC.

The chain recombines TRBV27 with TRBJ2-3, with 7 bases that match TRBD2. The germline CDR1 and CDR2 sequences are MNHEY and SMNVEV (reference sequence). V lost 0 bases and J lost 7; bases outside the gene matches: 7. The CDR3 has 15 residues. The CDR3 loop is CASSLSIGGSYTQYF. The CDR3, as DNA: TGTGCCAGCAGTTTATCGATTGGCGGGAGCTATACGCAGTATTTT.

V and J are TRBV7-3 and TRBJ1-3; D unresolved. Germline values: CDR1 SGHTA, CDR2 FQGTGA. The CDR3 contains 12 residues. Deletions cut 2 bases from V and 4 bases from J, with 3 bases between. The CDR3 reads CASSLGGNTIYF. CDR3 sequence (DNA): TGTGCCAGCAGCTTAGGAGGAAACACCATATATTTT.

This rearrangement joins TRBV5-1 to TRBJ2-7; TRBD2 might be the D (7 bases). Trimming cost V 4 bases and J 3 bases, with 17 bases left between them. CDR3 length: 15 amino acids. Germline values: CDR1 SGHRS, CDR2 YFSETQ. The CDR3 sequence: CASSPTGGPSYEQYF. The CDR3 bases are TGCGCCAGCAGCCCGACGGGGGGCCCTAGCTACGAGCAGTACTTC.

As DNA, the CDR3 is TGTGCCAGCAGCCAAGAAGCGGGAGGGTCCTACAATGAGCAGTTCTTC. Translated: CASSQEAGGSYNEQFF. V is TRBV3-1 (or the pseudogene TRBV3-2) and J is TRBJ2-1, with TRBD2 matching 10 bases. V gave up 0 bases and J gave up 1 base; unmatched junction bases: 0. The germline V gene has CDR1 LGHDT and CDR2 YNNKEL (reference sequence). This CDR3 comprises 16 residues.

CDR3 coding DNA: TGTGCCAGCAGGACTGGGGACAGAGCCACTGAAGCTTTCTTT. This codes for CASRTGDRATEAFF. The chain has TRBV28 and TRBJ1-1; 7 nucleotides agree with TRBD1. V was pared by 6 bases and J by 4 bases, with 8 bases of the junction left unmatched. Germline CDR1 MDHEN, CDR2 SYDVKM. This CDR3 region has 14 residues.

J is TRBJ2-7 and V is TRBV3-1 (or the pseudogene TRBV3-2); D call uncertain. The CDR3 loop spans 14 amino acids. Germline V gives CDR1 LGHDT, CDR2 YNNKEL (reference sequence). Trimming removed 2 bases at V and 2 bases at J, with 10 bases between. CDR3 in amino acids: CASSQRGIPYEQYF. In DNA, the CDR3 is TGTGCCAGCAGCCAAAGAGGCATTCCCTACGAGCAGTACTTC.

The CDR3 loop reads CASSVALDRLTEAFF. DNA for the CDR3: TGTGCCAGCAGCGTAGCCCTTGATAGGCTCACTGAAGCTTTCTTT. This sequence joins TRBV9 and TRBJ1-1; D not resolved. The CDR3 covers 15 residues. Trimming removed 0 bases at V and 4 bases at J, with 13 bases between. The germline gives CDR1 SGDLS, CDR2 YYNGEE.